These 11 T cell receptor beta chains originate from one sample sequenced in a study of cytomegalovirus exposure and HLA in healthy donors. The PCR contained 60 Vbeta and 13 Jbeta primers. Only in-frame clones appear in the TCRdb table, and some are missing; sequencing was by immunoSEQ multiplex PCR. The top ten hold about 6.4% of the sample, which has some 130,000 clones, roughly four fifths seen once. Specimen: PBMCs. Every receptor here comes from a man aged 30 to 45 in good health and CMV-seronegative.

The V call is TRBV5-1, the J call TRBJ2-5; a weak D match, TRBD1 (5 bases). Germline assignment: CDR1 SGHRS and CDR2 YFSETQ. V was shortened by 4 bases and J by 2 bases, with 12 bases between the two germline ends. The CDR3 loop spans 14 amino acids. The CDR3 bases are TGCGCCAGCAGCCCGGGTGCAGGGCAAGAGACCCAGTACTTC. Protein product: CASSPGAGQETQYF.

The chain recombines TRBV9 with TRBJ2-2; 8 bases align to TRBD1. The CDR3 runs 16 residues. After removal of 5 bases from V and 4 bases from J, the junction contained 10 bases not matched to a gene. Per germline, CDR1 SGDLS and CDR2 YYNGEE. CDR3 amino acids: CASSVSGTGPTGELFF. The DNA of the CDR3 is TGTGCCAGCAGTGTATCCGGGACAGGACCCACCGGGGAGCTGTTTTTT.

This rearrangement joins TRBV28 to TRBJ1-3; D uncertain. Looked up from germline, CDR1 is MDHEN and CDR2 is SYDVKM. The CDR3 is 13 amino acids. The V and J ends lost 2 bases and 8 bases respectively, with 10 bases between them. This CDR3 reads CASSLNAGYTIYF. In DNA, the CDR3 is TGTGCCAGCAGTTTAAATGCGGGGTACACCATATATTTT.

V gene TRBV29-1 combines with J gene TRBJ2-3, with TRBD2 identical over 8 bases. CDR1 SQVTM and CDR2 ANQGSEA come from the germline V gene. V trimming: 7 bases; J trimming: 5 bases; junction bases outside the gene matches: 11. The CDR3 contains 14 residues. The CDR3 DNA sequence: TGCAGCGCCGGGGGGGGGCTAGCGGGAGATACGCAGTATTTT. Its translation: CSAGGGLAGDTQYF.

The V and J genes are TRBV27 and TRBJ2-1; D may be TRBD1 (6 bases). The CDR3 length is 15 residues. With 0 bases removed from V and 4 bases from J, the gap between germline ends came to 10 bases. Germline CDR1 MNHEY, CDR2 SMNVEV (reference sequence). CDR3: CASSLSLGTYNEQFF. The CDR3 bases are TGTGCCAGCAGTTTATCCCTGGGGACATACAATGAGCAGTTCTTC.

Points on this clone: Other DNA sequences in the same sample also yield this CDR3. The chain is built from TRBV6-1 and TRBJ2-6; possibly TRBD1 for D (5 bases). Germline loops: CDR1 MNHNS, CDR2 SASEGT. Trimming took 0 bases from V and 7 from J, leaving 7 bases between them. The CDR3 spans 14 residues. CDR3 DNA sequence: TGTGCCAGCAGTGAAGCCTGGGGCGCCAACGTCCTGACTTTC. Its protein is CASSEAWGANVLTF.

V usage is TRBV4-1 and J usage is TRBJ1-5; the match to TRBD1 covers 8 bases. CDR3 length: 13 amino acids. J lost 7 bases, V lost 3 bases, and 2 bases had no gene match. Germline V CDR1 and CDR2: MGHRA, YSYEKL. This CDR3 is CASSQDRAQPQHF. DNA for the CDR3: TGCGCCAGCAGCCAGGACAGGGCCCAGCCCCAGCATTTT.

V and J are TRBV7-2 and TRBJ2-1, with TRBD2 matching over 7 bases. CDR3 length equals 14 residues. Trimming cost V 0 bases and J 8 bases; bases outside gene matches: 4. Per the germline V gene, CDR1 is SGHTA and CDR2 is FQGNSA. CDR3 nucleotide sequence: TGTGCCAGCAGCTTAGCGCTCCTAGCGGATGAGCAGTTCTTC. Its translation: CASSLALLADEQFF.

The sample holds one count of this clone. The V gene is TRBV28, the J gene TRBJ1-2; D is perhaps TRBD1 (6 bases). Per germline, CDR1 MDHEN and CDR2 SYDVKM. The CDR3 extends over 17 amino acids. V was trimmed by 4 bases and J by 1 base, leaving 19 bases between them. The CDR3 reads CASSSSRQAYFNYGYTF. For the CDR3, the DNA is TGTGCCAGCAGTTCCTCCAGACAGGCCTACTTTAACTATGGCTACACCTTC.

This chain links TRBV19 with TRBJ1-5; perhaps TRBD1 as D (5 bases). The ends were cut back, 6 bases at V and 4 bases at J, with 13 bases in the middle. Germline CDR1 and CDR2: LNHDA and SQIVND (reference sequence). The CDR3 extends over 14 amino acids. CDR3 protein: CASSAGRLNQPQHF. CDR3 sequence (DNA): TGTGCCAGTAGCGCGGGACGGCTTAATCAGCCCCAGCATTTT.

V gene TRBV18 combines with J gene TRBJ2-7; no definite D call. The CDR3 is 12 amino acids. V gave up 2 bases and J gave up 6 bases, with 8 bases separating them. Germline V gives CDR1 KGHSH, CDR2 LQKENI. The CDR3 is CASSPSGFEQYF. The DNA for the CDR3 is TGTGCCAGCTCACCATCCGGGTTCGAGCAGTACTTC.